These 22 T cell receptor beta chains were all obtained from the same sample, sequenced in a study of blood T cells in healthy people across ages. Combining a sample-barcoded 5' primer with a J-beta primer mix, a second PCR ran for roughly 6 to 12 cycles. TCRdb called the 5' RACE reads again in MiXCR, with one record for every CDR3 protein. This sample has about 680,000 distinct CDR3 sequences; about 52% occur once, and the top ten carry under 35%. Material for sequencing was blood. The source is a woman aged 60-70 years in good health.

In its sample, this clonotype was seen a few times. The chain has TRBV7-3 and TRBJ2-3; 9 bases fit TRBD2. The CDR3 is 16 residues long. Germline V gene lookup returns CDR1 SGHTA and CDR2 FQGTGA. J gave up 4 bases and V 8 bases, and 13 bases lay outside the gene matches. This CDR3 is CASSQTSGGGPDTQYF. CDR3 coding DNA: TGTGCCAGCTCGCAGACTAGCGGAGGGGGTCCAGATACGCAGTATTTT.

V is TRBV7-2 and J is TRBJ1-2; D remains ambiguous. V was shortened by 8 bases and J by 3 bases, with 13 bases between the two germline ends. The CDR3 runs 13 residues. The germline CDR1 and CDR2 sequences are SGHTA and FQGNSA. The CDR3, as DNA: TGTGCCAGCGGCCGAGAGTGGGACTATGGCTACACCTTC. It codes for CASGREWDYGYTF.

The chain links TRBV20-1 to TRBJ1-1; D call uncertain. Trimming removed 0 bases at V and 2 bases at J, with 4 bases between. The CDR3 totals 12 residues. Germline V lookup: CDR1 DFQATT, CDR2 SNEGSKA (reference sequence). The CDR3 region is CSARDVNTEAFF. The CDR3 bases are TGCAGTGCTAGAGATGTAAACACTGAAGCTTTCTTT.

J is TRBJ2-1 and V is TRBV10-3; D is possibly TRBD1 (6 bases). Trimming took 6 bases from V and 3 from J, leaving 9 bases between them. The CDR3 sequence is 13 residues long. Per the germline V gene, CDR1 is ENHRY and CDR2 is SYGVKD. The CDR3 spells CAIRAGDYNEQFF. In DNA form, the CDR3 reads TGTGCCATCAGGGCAGGGGACTACAATGAGCAGTTCTTC.

V and J are TRBV7-8 and TRBJ2-1, with 9 bases that match TRBD1. The J segment lost 14 bases and the V segment lost 4 bases, leaving 21 bases of the junction unmatched. The CDR3 loop spans 17 amino acids. Germline V gene lookup returns CDR1 SGHVS and CDR2 FQNEAQ. The CDR3 here is CASSSIPSGQGVFTKFF. The DNA for the CDR3 is TGTGCCAGCAGCTCAATACCCTCGGGACAGGGAGTTTTCACTAAGTTCTTC.

The chain has TRBV5-1 and TRBJ2-3; 9 bases agree with TRBD1. This CDR3 comprises 18 residues. After removal of 3 bases from V and 2 bases from J, the junction contained 13 bases not matched to a gene. Germline V lookup: CDR1 SGHRS, CDR2 YFSETQ. CDR3: CASSYGQGTPSSTDTQYF. The DNA of the CDR3 is TGCGCCAGCAGCTACGGACAGGGGACGCCCTCTTCCACAGATACGCAGTATTTT. Full variable domain (outside the CDR3, taken from reference TRBV5-1 and TRBJ2-3): KAGVTQTPRYLIKTRGQQVTLSCSPISGHRSVSWYQQTPGQGLQFLFEYFSETQRNKGNFPGRFSGRQFSNSRSEMNVSTLELGDSALYLCASSYGQGTPSSTDTQYFGPGTRLTVL.

This clonotype was found a few times. The DNA for the CDR3 is TGTGCCAGCAGCCAGGAAGTCGGTACTGAAGCTTTCTTT. It is translated as CASSQEVGTEAFF. V gene TRBV14 combines with J gene TRBJ1-1; D call uncertain. The CDR3 is made up of 13 amino acids. Germline values: CDR1 SGHDN, CDR2 FVKESK. Trimming removed 3 bases from V and 5 bases from J, with 10 bases in between. Variable domain in full (rest from reference TRBV14 and TRBJ1-1): EAGVTQFPSHSVIEKGQTVTLRCDPISGHDNLYWYRRVMGKEIKFLLHFVKESKQDESGMPNNRFLAERTGGTYSTLKVQPAELEDSGVYFCASSQEVGTEAFFGQGTRLTVV.

This clonotype was picked up a small number of times. The V and J genes are TRBV7-2 and TRBJ1-6; D gene uncertain. V dropped 0 bases and J dropped 0 bases, with 9 bases sitting between them. Germline V gives CDR1 SGHTA, CDR2 FQGNSA. The CDR3 spans 17 residues. The CDR3 nucleotides are TGTGCCAGCAGCTTAGCAGGAACTAGCTCCTATAATTCACCCCTCCACTTT. Protein product: CASSLAGTSSYNSPLHF.

This chain links TRBV2 with TRBJ1-4, with D uncertain. The germline V gene has CDR1 SNHLY and CDR2 FYNNEI. The CDR3 runs 14 residues. The V end was cut by 0 bases, the J end by 7 bases, with 9 bases between. The CDR3 sequence: CASSEALAGEKLFF. For the CDR3, the DNA is TGTGCCAGCAGTGAAGCGCTTGCTGGTGAAAAACTGTTTTTT.

This clonotype came up a few times. V is TRBV10-3 and J is TRBJ2-7; 8 bases map to TRBD1. Trimming cost V 4 bases and J 5 bases; bases outside gene matches: 7. CDR3 length: 14 amino acids. Germline lookup yields CDR1 ENHRY and CDR2 SYGVKD. CDR3 in amino acids: CAISATGVKDEQYF. The CDR3 DNA reads TGTGCCATCAGTGCGACAGGGGTAAAAGACGAGCAGTACTTC.

The V call is TRBV7-2, the J call TRBJ2-7; tentatively, D is TRBD1 or TRBD2 (5 bases each). The CDR3 sequence is 15 residues long. CDR1 is SGHTA, CDR2 FQGNSA, per germline. V was shortened by 5 bases and J by 3 bases, with 17 bases between the two germline ends. The CDR3 DNA reads as TGTGCCAGCAGCATCCCTTCGGGGCCCCTCTACGAGCAGTACTTC. Amino acids: CASSIPSGPLYEQYF.

J is TRBJ1-2 and V is TRBV5-6; TRBD1 is a possible D gene (6 bases). Germline V gene sequence: CDR1 SGHDT, CDR2 YYEEEE. The CDR3 spans 15 residues. Trimming pared 2 bases from V and 0 bases from J, leaving 11 bases between. CDR3 sequence: CASSFLGTTNYGYTF. The CDR3 DNA sequence: TGTGCCAGCAGCTTTTTAGGGACAACTAACTATGGCTACACCTTC.

This clonotype came up a few times. This chain connects TRBV7-2 to TRBJ2-3; weak D call: TRBD1 (5 bases). The V end was cut by 3 bases, the J end by 4 bases, with 11 bases between. Germline V gene lookup returns CDR1 SGHTA and CDR2 FQGNSA. There are 14 residues in the CDR3. CDR3 nucleotide sequence: TGTGCCAGCAGCTTTCAAAAGGGGCCAGATACGCAGTATTTT. Encoded protein: CASSFQKGPDTQYF.

The rearrangement joins TRBV7-9 to TRBJ2-5; D possibly corresponds to TRBD2 (6 bases). The CDR3 has 16 residues. The germline CDR1 and CDR2 sequences are SEHNR and FQNEAQ (reference sequence). V was clipped by 5 bases and J by 11 bases, with 27 bases between them. CDR3 DNA sequence: TGTGCCAGCAGCCCCGACGCCACCCGGGAGAGGAATGAGCAGTACTTC. This gives the protein CASSPDATRERNEQYF. Drawing the rest from reference TRBV7-9 and TRBJ2-5, the complete variable domain is DTGVSQNPRHKITKRGQNVTFRCDPISEHNRLYWYRQTLGQGPEFLTYFQNEAQLEKSRLLSDRFSAERPKGSFSTLEIQRTEQGDSAMYLCASSPDATRERNEQYFGPGTRLLVL.

This clonotype was seen more than once but under ten times. V is TRBV7-2 and J is TRBJ1-5, with no clear D. The CDR3 is made up of 15 amino acids. V was trimmed by 1 base and J by 0 bases, leaving 7 bases between them. CDR1 and CDR2 from the germline V gene are SGHTA and FQGNSA. The CDR3 nucleotides read TGTGCCAGCAGCTTAGGACCTTATAGCAATCAGCCCCAGCATTTT. Its protein is CASSLGPYSNQPQHF.

Concerning this clonotype: The junction departs from germline at one end; a sequencing error may be responsible. The chain has TRBV6-5 and TRBJ2-1; D may be TRBD2 (5 bases). Germline CDR1 is MNHEY and CDR2 is SVGAGI. This CDR3 region has 14 residues. The CDR3: CASSDSVGDGEQFF. CDR3 coding DNA: TGTGCCAGCAGTGACTCGGTGGGAGATGGTGAGCAGTTCTTC.

In the case of this clonotype: A much larger clone lies one base from this, so it may be a read error. CDR3 sequence reads: CSVEDGGAGEIQYF. The CDR3 bases are TGCAGCGTTGAAGACGGAGGGGCTGGAGAGATCCAGTACTTC. The chain uses TRBV29-1 and TRBJ2-5; a weak D match, TRBD2 (6 bases). CDR1 is SQVTM, CDR2 ANQGSEA, per germline. The length of the CDR3 is 14 residues.

V and J are TRBV7-2 and TRBJ2-5, with D perhaps assigned TRBD1 or TRBD2 (5 bases each). Germline V gives CDR1 SGHTA, CDR2 FQGNSA. The CDR3 runs 15 residues. With 5 bases removed from V and 5 bases from J, the gap between germline ends came to 18 bases. CDR3 sequence reads: CASSGWGPRGETQYF. CDR3 sequence (DNA): TGTGCCAGCAGCGGATGGGGACCACGAGGCGAGACCCAGTACTTC.

The genes are TRBV20-1 and TRBJ2-1; the match to TRBD2 covers 8 bases. The CDR3 totals 17 residues. Germline CDR1 and CDR2: DFQATT and SNEGSKA (reference sequence). J was trimmed by 0 bases and V by 1 base; bases with no gene match: 8. CDR3 nucleotide sequence: TGCAGTGCTAGAGCCGAGCGGGGGCCGAGCTCCTACAATGAGCAGTTCTTC. Residues: CSARAERGPSSYNEQFF.

The chain recombines TRBV3-1 with TRBJ2-1, with unresolved D. Per the germline V gene, CDR1 is LGHDT and CDR2 is YNNKEL (reference sequence). CDR3 length: 13 amino acids. Trimming shortened V by 1 base and J by 5 bases, and 6 bases separated the two germline ends. Here the CDR3 reads CASSQGLDNEQFF. CDR3 nucleotides: TGTGCCAGCAGCCAAGGGTTGGACAATGAGCAGTTCTTC.

The chain is built from TRBV10-1 and TRBJ1-2, with D uncertain. The CDR3 extends over 14 amino acids. The germline gives CDR1 WNHNN, CDR2 SYGVQD (reference sequence). V lost 10 bases to trimming and J lost 6 bases, with 21 bases between them. The DNA of the CDR3 is TGCGCCATTCCCATGACAAGGGTGCGCGATGGCTACACCTTC. Amino acid sequence: CAIPMTRVRDGYTF.

This chain connects TRBV15 to TRBJ2-3; D uncertain. The CDR3 is made up of 13 amino acids. Germline V gives CDR1 LNHNV, CDR2 YYDKDF (reference sequence). Trimming pared 4 bases from V and 2 bases from J, leaving 7 bases between. This CDR3 is CATSTDYTDTQYF. DNA of the CDR3: TGTGCCACCAGCACAGATTACACAGATACGCAGTATTTT.